Listed below are T cell receptor beta chains from one sample, sequenced in a study of beta chain features in type 1 diabetes. Clones were sequenced by immunoSEQ multiplex PCR, and TCRdb holds only the in-frame ones, with some missing. The table has 500,000 to 650,000 clones, around 12% seen once. Source material: naive CD4+ T cells from blood. These receptors all come from a man younger than 45 with type 1 diabetes. Each CDR3 is given without its conserved first and last residue.

TRBV9,TRBJ2-7,ASSTQTESYEQY
TRBV10-3,TRBJ2-3,AISESDREPDTQY
TRBV6-6,TRBJ1-6,ASSNLGNSPLH
TRBV4-3,TRBJ2-3,ASSQKTSGDTDTQY
TRBV13,TRBJ2-5,ASSLKEAGGTETQY
TRBV7-2,TRBJ2-5,ASSPGGQGRGETQY
TRBV2,TRBJ2-5,ASSGIEGETQY
TRBV27,TRBJ1-5,ASSSRGYSNQPQH
TRBV5-4,TRBJ2-3,ASSLERDASVNTQY
TRBV20-1,TRBJ2-1,SARGPREQF
TRBV9,TRBJ2-1,ASSVAPSGYNEQF
TRBV7-8,TRBJ1-1,ASSFIVGGAYTEAF
TRBV7-9,TRBJ1-2,ASSTGAYGYT
TRBV4-2,TRBJ1-6,ASSLDREFNSPLH
TRBV9,TRBJ2-7,ASSGGPDSSYEQY
TRBV2,TRBJ1-2,ASRAGDGYT
TRBV9,TRBJ1-6,ASSAKQGESYNSPLH
TRBV11-3,TRBJ1-5,ASSLGQGNNQPQH
TRBV5-6,TRBJ2-7,ASSYGTASYEQY
TRBV4-2,TRBJ2-1,ASSQDLQFEQF
TRBV7-8,TRBJ2-1,ASSPRQQNEREQF
TRBV6-6,TRBJ1-1,ASSYSGVEAF
TRBV25-1,TRBJ2-5,ASSDLAGAVGTQY
TRBV30,TRBJ1-5,AWGTGDQPQH
TRBV7-2,TRBJ1-5,ASSLHLGGGNQPQH
TRBV6-5,TRBJ2-3,ATTGMGGTQY
TRBV5-1,TRBJ1-6,ASSLGERFNSPLH
TRBV29-1,TRBJ1-2,SVQKTGFYGYT
TRBV18,TRBJ1-2,ASSPDASRGYT
TRBV18,TRBJ1-1,ASRGAQNTEAF
TRBV18,TRBJ2-3,ASSPPGATDTQY
TRBV2,TRBJ1-3,ASGLDGNTIY
TRBV2,TRBJ1-1,ASNPMGRQNTEAF
TRBV10-3,TRBJ2-5,AISERGGETQY
TRBV9,TRBJ2-5,ASSRELADQETQY
TRBV5-1,TRBJ2-4,ASSSEAKNIQY
TRBV30,TRBJ1-3,AWSAPGRTGNTIY
TRBV29-1,TRBJ2-2,SVATGAPSTGELF
TRBV12-5,TRBJ2-1,ASGLGYNEQF
TRBV9,TRBJ2-2,ASSVAIPSDYGGELF